The 32 T cell receptor beta chains reported below all come from one sample, sequenced in a study of T cells in Graves' hyperthyroidism and ophthalmopathy. TCR beta CDR3 region amplification was performed from RNA transcripts. During a first-round RT-PCR of the TCR CDR3, the HTBI primer set was used. TCRdb reprocessed the multiplex PCR reads with MiXCR, giving one entry per CDR3 protein. The table shows some 180,000 distinct CDR3 sequences, with about 17% occurring only once. Sequences were obtained from blood. These receptors came from a woman between 50 and 59 years old with Graves' hyperthyroidism.

This clonotype was detected only once. This sequence joins TRBV20-1 and TRBJ2-7, with 14 bases that match TRBD2. The J segment lost 7 bases and the V segment lost 1 base, leaving 12 bases of the junction unmatched. The CDR3 spans 17 residues. Germline CDR1 reads DFQATT; CDR2 reads SNEGSKA (reference sequence). The CDR3 region is CSARALTGTSGSGEQYF. CDR3 DNA sequence: TGCAGTGCTAGAGCCCTCACCGGGACTAGCGGGAGTGGGGAGCAGTACTTC.

This chain joins TRBV11-3 and TRBJ1-2; possible D gene TRBD1, 6 bases. The germline V gene has CDR1 SGHNT and CDR2 YENEEA. With 5 bases removed from V and 8 bases from J, the gap between germline ends came to 12 bases. There are 12 residues in the CDR3. The CDR3 here is CASSAQGQGYTF. The DNA of the CDR3 is TGTGCCAGCAGCGCGCAGGGGCAGGGCTACACCTTC.

This clonotype appeared a few times. The chain is built from TRBV30 and TRBJ2-3, with 7 bases fitting TRBD1. V lost 3 bases, J lost 0 bases, and 3 bases stayed unmatched. Germline lookup yields CDR1 GTSNPN and CDR2 SVGIG (reference sequence). CDR3 length: 14 amino acids. CDR3 residues: CAWRFRGSTDTQYF. The DNA for the CDR3 is TGTGCCTGGAGATTCAGGGGGAGCACAGATACGCAGTATTTT.

This clonotype turned up a few times. This sequence joins TRBV20-1 and TRBJ2-7, with D tentatively TRBD2 (5 bases). The CDR3 sequence is 12 residues long. V was clipped by 4 bases and J by 7 bases, with 14 bases between them. Germline V lookup: CDR1 DFQATT, CDR2 SNEGSKA (reference sequence). CDR3 in amino acids: CSATIRTGEQYF. The CDR3 DNA follows: TGCAGTGCTACAATCCGTACGGGGGAGCAGTACTTC.

This clonotype was seen at least ten times. The chain is built from TRBV30 and TRBJ2-1, with 10 bases identical to TRBD2. With V trimmed by 5 bases and J by 4 bases, 5 bases remained unmatched. The germline CDR1 and CDR2 sequences are GTSNPN and SVGIG (reference sequence). The CDR3 is made up of 14 amino acids. The CDR3 protein is CAWPTSGVYNEQFF. CDR3 sequence (DNA): TGTGCCTGGCCTACTAGCGGGGTGTACAATGAGCAGTTCTTC.

This clonotype appeared a few times. The chain couples TRBV12-3 or TRBV12-4 to TRBJ2-1, with 12 bases identical to TRBD2. This CDR3 comprises 16 residues. V lost 2 bases to trimming and J lost 8 bases; unmatched junction nucleotides: 7. The CDR3 protein is CASSLWTSGNFDEQFF. Written as DNA, the CDR3 is TGTGCCAGCAGTTTATGGACTAGCGGGAATTTTGATGAGCAGTTCTTC.

This clonotype has a count of ten or more. J is TRBJ2-1 and V is TRBV4-1; the D is unclear. V shed 4 bases and J shed 7 bases, with 17 bases lying between them. Germline V gene data show CDR1 as MGHRA and CDR2 as YSYEKL. This CDR3 region has 15 residues. The chain's CDR3 is CASSLGPGIGNEQFF. In nucleotides, the CDR3 is TGCGCCAGCAGCCTCGGACCGGGTATAGGTAATGAGCAGTTCTTC.

This clonotype was detected ten times or more. V and J are TRBV11-3 and TRBJ2-5; 10 bases match TRBD2. CDR3 length equals 15 residues. The V segment lost 1 base and the J segment 5 bases; nucleotides outside the gene matches: 4. Germline V gene data show CDR1 as SGHNT and CDR2 as YENEEA. The CDR3 reads CASSLGSGRGETQYF. In DNA, the CDR3 is TGTGCCAGCAGCTTAGGAAGCGGGAGGGGTGAGACCCAGTACTTC.

This clonotype appeared many times. V and J are TRBV6-1 and TRBJ1-4, with D possibly TRBD1 on 5 matching bases. V shed 6 bases and J shed 2 bases, with 10 bases lying between them. The CDR3 has 14 residues. Germline CDR1 is MNHNS and CDR2 is SASEGT. The DNA of the CDR3 is TGTGCCAGCAGGCGGGGCATGACTAATGAAAAACTGTTTTTT. This encodes CASRRGMTNEKLFF.

This clonotype was recorded at least ten times. The chain recombines TRBV2 with TRBJ2-1; D unresolved. Germline V CDR1 and CDR2: SNHLY, FYNNEI. This CDR3 is 16 amino acids long. V lost 4 bases and J lost 6, with 19 bases in between. Written as DNA, the CDR3 is TGTGCCAGCAGTGCGCCGACTCTCGTCGGCGCCAATGAGCAGTTCTTC. Its translation is CASSAPTLVGANEQFF.

This clonotype appeared many times. The chain employs TRBV3-1 and TRBJ2-1, with 12 bases that match TRBD2. With 0 bases clipped from V and 13 bases from J, the junction kept 4 bases outside the gene matches. Germline CDR1 is LGHDT and CDR2 is YNNKEL (reference sequence). The CDR3 totals 14 residues. CDR3 DNA: TGTGCCAGCAGCCAAGACTCTAGCGGGAGGGGCCAGTTCTTC. Protein: CASSQDSSGRGQFF.

This chain uses TRBV20-1 with TRBJ1-1, with D unclear. The CDR3 has 14 amino acids. From germline, CDR1 is DFQATT and CDR2 SNEGSKA (reference sequence). Trimming removed 5 bases at V and 1 base at J, with 14 bases between. Written as DNA, the CDR3 is TGCAGTGCTCCATCCCTGGCGGAGAACACTGAAGCTTTCTTT. This sequence encodes CSAPSLAENTEAFF.

This clonotype came up many times. The CDR3 nucleotides are TGCGCCAGCAGCTTGGACGAAGTGACTAGCGCGTCCTACGAGCAGTACTTC. The encoded protein is CASSLDEVTSASYEQYF. The chain has TRBV5-1 and TRBJ2-7; TRBD2 matches 8 bases. The CDR3 covers 17 residues. Germline CDR1 is SGHRS and CDR2 is YFSETQ. The ends lost 0 bases at V and 1 base at J; junction bases unmatched: 9.

The rearrangement uses TRBV29-1 and TRBJ2-7; 7 bases align to TRBD1. With V trimmed by 7 bases and J by 6 bases, 3 bases remained unmatched. Germline CDR1 and CDR2: SQVTM and ANQGSEA. This CDR3 has 10 amino acids. The CDR3: CSAWTGEQYF. For the CDR3, the DNA is TGCAGCGCTTGGACAGGCGAGCAGTACTTC.

The CDR3 bases are TGTGCCAGTAGTATAACGGGGTCATGGGGCTACACCTTC. Its protein is CASSITGSWGYTF. The chain recombines TRBV19 with TRBJ1-2; D not certain. Trimming left V 2 bases short and J 8 bases short, with 12 bases between. Germline lookup yields CDR1 LNHDA and CDR2 SQIVND (reference sequence). The CDR3 is 13 residues long. Supplemented by reference TRBV19 and TRBJ1-2, the full variable domain reads DGGITQSPKYLFRKEGQNVTLSCEQNLNHDAMYWYRQDPGQGLRLIYYSQIVNDFQKGDIAEGYSVSREKKESFPLTVTSAQKNPTAFYLCASSITGSWGYTFGSGTRLTVV.

This clonotype was found many times. The J gene is TRBJ2-1, the V gene TRBV7-9, with 7 bases aligning to TRBD2. The V gene's germline CDR1 is SEHNR and CDR2 FQNEAQ (reference sequence). This CDR3 is 14 amino acids long. The V segment lost 1 base and the J segment 5 bases; nucleotides outside the gene matches: 2. CDR3 nucleotide sequence: TGTGCCAGCAGCTTAGAAGCGGGGAACAATGAGCAGTTCTTC. Protein sequence: CASSLEAGNNEQFF.

The chain links TRBV6-2 or TRBV6-3 to TRBJ2-7; 15 bases fit TRBD2. Looked up from germline, CDR1 is MNHEY and CDR2 is SVGEGT. With V trimmed by 7 bases and J by 0 bases, 7 bases remained unmatched. The CDR3 contains 17 residues. The CDR3 coding sequence is TGTGCCAGCAACGGACTAGCGGGAGGGAACAGCTCCTACGAGCAGTACTTC. Its protein product is CASNGLAGGNSSYEQYF.

V usage is TRBV7-3 and J usage is TRBJ2-3; D possibly corresponds to TRBD1 (6 bases). The germline CDR1 and CDR2 sequences are SGHTA and FQGTGA. Trimming shortened V by 2 bases and J by 1 base, and 10 bases separated the two germline ends. This CDR3 is built from 15 residues. The CDR3 DNA follows: TGTGCCAGCAGCTTAGGTTACAGGGGCACAGATACGCAGTATTTT. This gives the protein CASSLGYRGTDTQYF.

This clonotype was found a few times. The junction differs from germline at one of its ends, possibly a read error. V and J are TRBV12-3 or TRBV12-4 and TRBJ2-5; 8 bases fit TRBD1. The CDR3 totals 14 residues. In nucleotides, the CDR3 is TGTGCCAGCAGTCAGATTGGACAGGGTGGAAGTCGGGACTTC. Its protein is CASSQIGQGGSRDF.

As for this clonotype: A read error may explain this, as a much larger clone is one base away. The CDR3 DNA follows: TGTGCCAGCTCAACCGGACAGAACTATGGCCACACCTTC. Encoded protein: CASSTGQNYGHTF. This rearrangement joins TRBV2 to TRBJ1-2; TRBD1 might be the D (6 bases). CDR3 length: 13 residues. CDR1 is SNHLY, CDR2 FYNNEI, per germline.

This clonotype occurred many times. The V and J genes are TRBV7-2 and TRBJ2-1; perhaps TRBD2 as D (7 bases). This CDR3 spans 15 amino acids. Deletions cut 1 base from V and 4 bases from J, with 11 bases between. Germline-derived CDR1 and CDR2 are SGHTA and FQGNSA. For the CDR3, the DNA is TGTGCCAGCAGCTTAGTCAGCGGGACATACAATGAGCAGTTCTTC. Protein sequence: CASSLVSGTYNEQFF. Complete variable domain (other parts from reference TRBV7-2 and TRBJ2-1): GAGVSQSPSNKVTEKGKDVELRCDPISGHTALYWYRQSLGQGLEFLIYFQGNSAPDKSGLPSDRFSAERTGGSVSTLTIQRTQQEDSAVYLCASSLVSGTYNEQFFGPGTRLTVL.

This clonotype was counted ten times or more. The CDR3 nucleotides read TGCAGTGCTAGAGTCCAAACAGAAAGATCCACCTATGGCTACACCTTC. This gives the protein CSARVQTERSTYGYTF. The chain joins TRBV20-1 to TRBJ1-2; no clear D gene. Germline CDR1 reads DFQATT; CDR2 reads SNEGSKA (reference sequence). There are 16 residues in the CDR3. The V end was cut by 1 base, the J end by 4 bases, with 19 bases between.

Many counts were recorded for this clonotype. The chain carries TRBV7-2 and TRBJ2-5; D unclear. This CDR3 region has 13 residues. Germline CDR1 is SGHTA and CDR2 is FQGNSA. V dropped 2 bases and J dropped 1 base, with 5 bases sitting between them. In nucleotides, the CDR3 is TGTGCCAGCAGCTTAAGTGCCCAAGAGACCCAGTACTTC. It specifies CASSLSAQETQYF.

This clonotype has a count of ten or more. The CDR3 nucleotides read TGCGCCAGCAGGACAGGGGACAGGGATGCAGATACGCAGTATTTT. Amino acid sequence: CASRTGDRDADTQYF. The gene calls are TRBV4-1 and TRBJ2-3; 9 bases match TRBD1. The germline V gene has CDR1 MGHRA and CDR2 YSYEKL. The CDR3 loop spans 15 amino acids. Trimming at V came to 6 bases and at J to 4 bases, leaving 8 bases not matched to a gene.

There are many counts of this clonotype. The genes are TRBV11-3 and TRBJ2-3; D remains ambiguous. The germline V gene encodes CDR1 SGHNT and CDR2 YENEEA. The ends were cut back, 3 bases at V and 6 bases at J, with 10 bases in the middle. The CDR3 extends over 13 amino acids. The CDR3 spells CASSLTLGDTQYF. The CDR3 DNA follows: TGTGCCAGCAGCTTGACCCTAGGGGATACGCAGTATTTT.

There are many counts of this clonotype. The chain links TRBV20-1 to TRBJ2-1; D remains ambiguous. Trimming pared 0 bases from V and 2 bases from J, leaving 8 bases between. This CDR3 spans 14 amino acids. CDR1 and CDR2 (germline): DFQATT, SNEGSKA (reference sequence). Here the CDR3 reads CSARDGTTYNEQFF. For the CDR3, the DNA is TGCAGTGCTAGAGACGGAACTACCTACAATGAGCAGTTCTTC.

The chain couples TRBV27 to TRBJ2-7; possible D gene TRBD1, 6 bases. Germline V gene data show CDR1 as MNHEY and CDR2 as SMNVEV (reference sequence). Deletions cut 6 bases from V and 0 bases from J, with 15 bases between. CDR3 length: 15 residues. In nucleotides, the CDR3 is TGTGCCAGCAGGCCCAGGACAGCTAGCTCCTACGAGCAGTACTTC. It is translated as CASRPRTASSYEQYF.

This clonotype came up many times. The rearrangement uses TRBV12-3 or TRBV12-4 and TRBJ1-5; D remains unclear. This CDR3 comprises 15 residues. Between the trimmed V and J ends, which lost 5 bases and 4 bases, there was a span of 15 bases. CDR3 nucleotide sequence: TGTGCCAGCAGTCCCGCACCCGGAAGAAATCAGCCCCAGCATTTT. Its protein product is CASSPAPGRNQPQHF.

This CDR3 reads CASSPSGTPGNTIYF. In nucleotides, the CDR3 is TGTGCCAGCAGCCCGTCGGGGACTCCTGGAAACACCATATATTTT. The rearrangement joins TRBV3-1 to TRBJ1-3, with D perhaps matching TRBD1 (5 bases). The CDR3 loop spans 15 amino acids. Trimming left V 4 bases short and J 2 bases short, with 12 bases between. Germline V lookup: CDR1 LGHDT, CDR2 YNNKEL (reference sequence).

There are many counts of this clonotype. The chain has TRBV12-3 or TRBV12-4 and TRBJ1-2; 8 nucleotides align to TRBD1. V shed 1 base, J shed 8 bases, and the junction held 3 bases outside the gene matches. This CDR3 contains 13 residues. The CDR3 region is CASSLVTGVGYTF. CDR3 nucleotide sequence: TGTGCCAGCAGTTTAGTGACAGGGGTAGGCTACACCTTC.

This clonotype was seen repeatedly, ten times or more. CDR3 nucleotide sequence: TGTGCCAGCAGCTTAGAATGGACTAGCCTAGAAAGAACAGATACGCAGTATTTT. It specifies CASSLEWTSLERTDTQYF. The V call is TRBV7-2, the J call TRBJ2-3, with 8 bases matching TRBD2. CDR3 length: 18 amino acids. The germline gives CDR1 SGHTA, CDR2 FQGNSA. V dropped 1 base and J dropped 3; count of bases not matched to a gene: 12.

This rearrangement joins TRBV6-1 to TRBJ2-2, with 9 bases that match TRBD1. CDR3 length equals 15 residues. CDR1 MNHNS and CDR2 SASEGT come from the germline V gene. V shed 8 bases, J shed 1 base, and the junction held 5 bases outside the gene matches. DNA for the CDR3: TGTGCCAGCTTAGAGACAGGGGGGAACACCGGGGAGCTGTTTTTT. This translates into CASLETGGNTGELFF.